The 11 T cell receptor beta chains in this list originate from one sample, sequenced in a study of blood T cell repertoires in COVID-19. Method: immunoSEQ multiplex PCR; TCRdb's copy keeps in-frame clones and lacks some. Here the sample spans some 250,000 clones, 75% to 90% being singletons. The sample was PBMCs or T cells enriched from blood (not recorded which). These receptors all stem from a woman between 35 and 50 years old with acute COVID-19.

V and J are TRBV27 and TRBJ2-6; a possible D gene is TRBD1 (6 bases). Deletions cut 6 bases from V and 2 bases from J, with 14 bases between. Germline CDR1 is MNHEY and CDR2 is SMNVEV (reference sequence). The CDR3 sequence is 16 residues long. CDR3 DNA: TGTGCCAGCAGACGGAACAGGGCTGCTGGGGCCAACGTCCTGACTTTC. Translated: CASRRNRAAGANVLTF.

The chain joins TRBV5-8 to TRBJ1-1; no clear D. Germline CDR1 is SGHTS and CDR2 is YDEGEE. V was trimmed by 0 bases and J by 1 base, leaving 10 bases between them. This CDR3 has 15 residues. The CDR3 DNA reads as TGTGCCAGCAGCTTGGCGTTGCGGCAGAACACTGAAGCTTTCTTT. Translated, it gives CASSLALRQNTEAFF.

This rearrangement joins TRBV7-9 to TRBJ2-7, with D unresolved. Trimming cost V 1 base and J 0 bases, with 13 bases left between them. This CDR3 spans 16 amino acids. The V gene's germline CDR1 is SEHNR and CDR2 FQNEAQ (reference sequence). The CDR3 DNA sequence: TGTGCCAGCAGCTTAGGTTTCGGTCCGAGCTCCTACGAGCAGTACTTC. Translated: CASSLGFGPSSYEQYF.

This rearrangement joins TRBV10-1 to TRBJ2-7; TRBD1 is a possible D gene (5 bases). CDR1 and CDR2 from the germline V gene are WNHNN and SYGVQD (reference sequence). CDR3 length equals 15 residues. Trimming left V 2 bases short and J 3 bases short, with 14 bases between. CDR3 residues: CASSEGSGANYEQYF. For the CDR3, the DNA is TGCGCCAGCAGTGAGGGATCTGGGGCTAACTACGAGCAGTACTTC.

V is TRBV6-1 and J is TRBJ2-1; 9 bases are shared with TRBD2. In germline, CDR1 is MNHNS, CDR2 SASEGT. This CDR3 region has 15 residues. J lost 8 bases, V lost 3 bases, and 8 bases had no gene match. CDR3 nucleotides: TGTGCCAGCAGTGAGCGCCCTAGCGGGATCTATGAGCAGTTCTTC. Translated: CASSERPSGIYEQFF.

The rearrangement links TRBV7-8 to TRBJ2-1, with 9 bases identical to TRBD1. The ends lost 5 bases at V and 4 bases at J; junction bases unmatched: 6. The CDR3 covers 15 residues. CDR1 SGHVS and CDR2 FQNEAQ come from the germline V gene. The CDR3 DNA is TGTGCCAGCAGCCTTACAGGGGGCCAGTACAATGAGCAGTTCTTC. This gives the protein CASSLTGGQYNEQFF.

The rearrangement uses TRBV12-3 or TRBV12-4 and TRBJ1-2; D is undetermined. V lost 1 base, J lost 1 base, and 4 bases lay in between. CDR3 length: 13 residues. This CDR3 is CASSLGDNYGYTF. CDR3 bases: TGTGCCAGCAGTTTAGGCGATAACTATGGCTACACCTTC.

The V gene is TRBV5-1, the J gene TRBJ2-5, with 7 nucleotides matching TRBD1. The CDR3 is 14 residues long. V dropped 2 bases and J dropped 2; count of bases not matched to a gene: 3. The germline V gene has CDR1 SGHRS and CDR2 YFSETQ. In nucleotides, the CDR3 is TGCGCCAGCAGCTTACCGGGACAGCAAGAGACCCAGTACTTC. It is translated as CASSLPGQQETQYF.

The chain uses TRBV7-8 and TRBJ2-3; 8 nucleotides match TRBD2. Looked up from germline, CDR1 is SGHVS and CDR2 is FQNEAQ. The CDR3 totals 13 residues. Here the CDR3 DNA reads TGTGCGTGGGGGCGGGGGGAGGAAGATACGCAGTATTTT. Translation gives CAWGRGEEDTQYF.

Here the CDR3 DNA reads TGTGCCAGCAGCTTCGATGAGGGACTAGGTTCACCCCTCCACTTT. This translates into CASSFDEGLGSPLHF. The V and J genes are TRBV27 and TRBJ1-6; maybe TRBD1 (5 bases). Germline V gene data show CDR1 as MNHEY and CDR2 as SMNVEV (reference sequence). The CDR3 runs 15 residues. Trimming cost V 6 bases and J 9 bases, with 18 bases left between them.

The gene calls are TRBV10-2 and TRBJ1-2, with a tentative D call TRBD1 (6 bases). V dropped 3 bases and J dropped 8 bases, with 13 bases sitting between them. CDR3 length equals 13 residues. Germline assignment: CDR1 WSHSY and CDR2 SAAADI. CDR3 nucleotides: TGCGCCAGCAGTGAAGATAGGGGGTTCGGCTACACCTTC. Translating gives CASSEDRGFGYTF.